These T cell receptor beta chains were read from a single sample in a study of human T cells and chemical hapten exposure. In TCRdb, the RACE reads were re-called with MiXCR into one record per CDR3 protein. The sample yields roughly 360,000 distinct CDR3 sequences, about 4.4% seen once. Sequencing was performed on whole blood, taken in connection with sensitization to the hapten diphenylcyclopropenone (DPC). The origin of the receptors is a woman aged 50 to 60 with alopecia areata. Some clones in this sample may be carry-over from other donors' samples. Each CDR3 is given with its conserved first and last residue. Each record gives: V gene, clone size, J gene, D gene, CDR3 DNA, CDR3 protein. The D gene is left open where the match is weak. Expanded clones get a size class; other rows say once, few or many, or leave the size out.

v_gene: TRBV12-3/TRBV12-4
abundance: -
j_gene: TRBJ1-5
d_gene: -
CDR3nt: TGTGCCAGCAGTTCGGACGGGGCCTTCCATCATTTT
CDR3aa: CASSSDGAFHHF

v_gene: TRBV6-6
abundance: few
j_gene: TRBJ2-3
d_gene: TRBD2
CDR3nt: TGTGCCAGCAGTTCCACTCTAGCGGGGGGGCAGGATACGCAGTATTTT
CDR3aa: CASSSTLAGGQDTQYF

v_gene: TRBV20-1
abundance: few
j_gene: TRBJ2-5
d_gene: -
CDR3nt: TGCAGTGCTACAGGGGAAGAGACCCAGTACTTC
CDR3aa: CSATGEETQYF

v_gene: TRBV29-1
abundance: many
j_gene: TRBJ1-1
d_gene: -
CDR3nt: TGCAGCGTTGACAGGTCAGGGAACACTGAAGCTTTCTTT
CDR3aa: CSVDRSGNTEAFF

v_gene: TRBV10-3
abundance: many
j_gene: TRBJ2-3
d_gene: TRBD1
CDR3nt: TGTGCCATCAGTGAAGGACAGGGGGTCACAGATACGCAGTATTTT
CDR3aa: CAISEGQGVTDTQYF

v_gene: TRBV6-5
abundance: -
j_gene: TRBJ1-2
d_gene: -
CDR3nt: TGTGCCAGCAGTTACTCCAGGGCAGGTCCGGACACCTTC
CDR3aa: CASSYSRAGPDTF

v_gene: TRBV7-2
abundance: many
j_gene: TRBJ2-7
d_gene: -
CDR3nt: TGTGCCAGCAGCCCGAGCCAGGGCCCCTACGAGCAGTACTTC
CDR3aa: CASSPSQGPYEQYF

v_gene: TRBV4-1
abundance: many
j_gene: TRBJ2-1
d_gene: -
CDR3nt: TGCGCCAGCAGCCAAGCCCTCTGGGATGAGCAGTTCTTC
CDR3aa: CASSQALWDEQFF

v_gene: TRBV3-1
abundance: many
j_gene: TRBJ2-7
d_gene: -
CDR3nt: TGTGCCAGCAGCCAAGGTGGCGGGGGCAAGAGTCACGAGCAGTACTTC
CDR3aa: CASSQGGGGKSHEQYF

v_gene: TRBV6-6
abundance: -
j_gene: TRBJ2-1
d_gene: -
CDR3nt: TGTGCCAGCAGTTCCCCAGCGGGTGAGCAGTTCTTC
CDR3aa: CASSSPAGEQFF

v_gene: TRBV6-2/TRBV6-3
abundance: many
j_gene: TRBJ2-1
d_gene: -
CDR3nt: TGTGCCAGCAGTTACTCGGAGATAAGCTCCTACAATGAGCAGTTCTTC
CDR3aa: CASSYSEISSYNEQFF

v_gene: TRBV7-9
abundance: -
j_gene: TRBJ1-2
d_gene: TRBD1
CDR3nt: TGTGCCAGCACCTACCAAGGGACAGACCCCAGGAGCTACACCTTC
CDR3aa: CASTYQGTDPRSYTF

v_gene: TRBV6-5
abundance: many
j_gene: TRBJ1-2
d_gene: -
CDR3nt: TGTGCCAGCGGGGCTCCCTCCTATGGCTACACCTTC
CDR3aa: CASGAPSYGYTF

v_gene: TRBV27
abundance: many
j_gene: TRBJ2-7
d_gene: TRBD1
CDR3nt: TGTGCCACTTGGTCGAGGGACAGGGCCCACGAGCAGTACTTC
CDR3aa: CATWSRDRAHEQYF

v_gene: TRBV19
abundance: few
j_gene: TRBJ2-1
d_gene: TRBD2
CDR3nt: TGTGCCAGTAGTAAGACTAGCGGGAGGGCCGATGAGCAGTTCTTC
CDR3aa: CASSKTSGRADEQFF

v_gene: TRBV7-2
abundance: many
j_gene: TRBJ1-5
d_gene: -
CDR3nt: TGTGCCAGCAGCCCCTTTTCCTGGCAGCCCCAGCATTTT
CDR3aa: CASSPFSWQPQHF

v_gene: TRBV9
abundance: few
j_gene: TRBJ2-3
d_gene: TRBD1
CDR3nt: TGTGCCAGCAGCGTGCAGGGGGCGCGCACAGATACGCAGTATTTT
CDR3aa: CASSVQGARTDTQYF

v_gene: TRBV20-1
abundance: many
j_gene: TRBJ2-7
d_gene: -
CDR3nt: TGCAGTGCTAGTCGGGACGACGGGTGGAGGAGCAACGAGCAGTACTTC
CDR3aa: CSASRDDGWRSNEQYF

v_gene: TRBV18
abundance: few
j_gene: TRBJ2-7
d_gene: -
CDR3nt: TGTGCCAGCTCACTTCCCAGGGGCGACGAGCAGTACTTC
CDR3aa: CASSLPRGDEQYF

v_gene: TRBV2
abundance: few
j_gene: TRBJ1-3
d_gene: -
CDR3nt: TGTGCCAGCAAAATCACAGGGAGTGGAAACACCATATATTTT
CDR3aa: CASKITGSGNTIYF

v_gene: TRBV11-2
abundance: -
j_gene: TRBJ2-5
d_gene: -
CDR3nt: TGTGCCAGCAGCTTAAAAGGACCCAGGGTTTCGGAGACCCAGTACTTC
CDR3aa: CASSLKGPRVSETQYF

v_gene: TRBV7-2
abundance: few
j_gene: TRBJ1-1
d_gene: -
CDR3nt: TGTGCCAGCAGCTTAGTTGTGCGGGACAAAGCTTTCTTT
CDR3aa: CASSLVVRDKAFF

v_gene: TRBV28
abundance: many
j_gene: TRBJ1-1
d_gene: TRBD1
CDR3nt: TGTGCCAGCAGCCCCCCGACAGGGAGGATTGAAGCTTTCTTT
CDR3aa: CASSPPTGRIEAFF

v_gene: TRBV3-1
abundance: few
j_gene: TRBJ1-5
d_gene: -
CDR3nt: TGTGCCAGCAGCCAAGGGGGCATCAATCAGCCCCAGCATTTT
CDR3aa: CASSQGGINQPQHF

v_gene: TRBV6-6
abundance: many
j_gene: TRBJ2-7
d_gene: -
CDR3nt: TGTGCCAGCAGTTACTCGAGGGGCGAGCAGTACTTC
CDR3aa: CASSYSRGEQYF

v_gene: TRBV6-1
abundance: few
j_gene: TRBJ1-4
d_gene: -
CDR3nt: TGTGCCAGCACCGGGACTTTAGAAAAACTGTTTTTT
CDR3aa: CASTGTLEKLFF

v_gene: TRBV28
abundance: many
j_gene: TRBJ2-7
d_gene: -
CDR3nt: TGTGCCAGCAGGGGGACCTTAACCTACGAGCAGTACTTC
CDR3aa: CASRGTLTYEQYF

v_gene: TRBV24-1
abundance: few
j_gene: TRBJ1-2
d_gene: -
CDR3nt: TGTGCCACCAGTGATTTGGCAGTAGCTAACTATGGCTACACCTTC
CDR3aa: CATSDLAVANYGYTF

v_gene: TRBV28
abundance: many
j_gene: TRBJ2-3
d_gene: TRBD2
CDR3nt: TGTGCCAGCAGTCCCGGGCGAGCGGGAGGCCCAGATACGCAGTATTTT
CDR3aa: CASSPGRAGGPDTQYF

v_gene: TRBV6-1
abundance: -
j_gene: TRBJ2-7
d_gene: -
CDR3nt: TGTGCCAGCAGTCTGCTGGGGGAGTACGAGCAGTACTTC
CDR3aa: CASSLLGEYEQYF

v_gene: TRBV12-3/TRBV12-4
abundance: many
j_gene: TRBJ1-1
d_gene: -
CDR3nt: TGTGCCAGCAGTTTAGGGGCCGGGGGGACTGAAGCTTTCTTT
CDR3aa: CASSLGAGGTEAFF

v_gene: TRBV6-1
abundance: many
j_gene: TRBJ2-3
d_gene: -
CDR3nt: TGTGCCAGCAGCAGAGCGGGCCGGGGCGCAGATACGCAGTATTTT
CDR3aa: CASSRAGRGADTQYF

v_gene: TRBV6-6
abundance: few
j_gene: TRBJ2-3
d_gene: -
CDR3nt: TGTGCCAGCAGGTCTCCACCAGGAGATACGCAGTATTTT
CDR3aa: CASRSPPGDTQYF

v_gene: TRBV7-9
abundance: -
j_gene: TRBJ1-1
d_gene: TRBD1
CDR3nt: TGTGCCAGCAGCATTACAGGGGGCGACACTGAAGCTTTCTTT
CDR3aa: CASSITGGDTEAFF

v_gene: TRBV20-1
abundance: many
j_gene: TRBJ2-3
d_gene: TRBD1
CDR3nt: TGCAGTGCCGTACCGGGACAGAACACAGATACGCAGTATTTT
CDR3aa: CSAVPGQNTDTQYF

v_gene: TRBV7-2
abundance: few
j_gene: TRBJ2-3
d_gene: -
CDR3nt: TGTGCCAGCAGCTATAGCAGTACCCAAGGCACAGATACGCAGTATTTT
CDR3aa: CASSYSSTQGTDTQYF

v_gene: TRBV12-3/TRBV12-4
abundance: few
j_gene: TRBJ2-6
d_gene: -
CDR3nt: TGTGCCAGCAGGGCTGACAACAACGTCCTGACTTTC
CDR3aa: CASRADNNVLTF

v_gene: TRBV7-9
abundance: many
j_gene: TRBJ2-3
d_gene: TRBD2
CDR3nt: TGTGCCAGCAGCGTACCCACTAGCGGGCCTAGCACAGATACGCAGTATTTT
CDR3aa: CASSVPTSGPSTDTQYF

v_gene: TRBV20-1
abundance: few
j_gene: TRBJ2-7
d_gene: -
CDR3nt: TGCAGTGCTATAGACCGACTCAGCTCCTACGAGCAGTACTTC
CDR3aa: CSAIDRLSSYEQYF

v_gene: TRBV20-1
abundance: many
j_gene: TRBJ1-1
d_gene: TRBD1
CDR3nt: TGCAGTGCTCCCAGGACAGGGAAGGCGACTGAAGCTTTCTTT
CDR3aa: CSAPRTGKATEAFF

v_gene: TRBV3-1
abundance: -
j_gene: TRBJ1-6
d_gene: TRBD1
CDR3nt: TGTGCCAGCAGCCAAGGCGGCGGGACAGGGGATCGGTCACCCCTCCACTTT
CDR3aa: CASSQGGGTGDRSPLHF

v_gene: TRBV29-1
abundance: many
j_gene: TRBJ2-7
d_gene: TRBD1
CDR3nt: TGCAGCGTTGAATGGGGACAGGGGGGGTACGAGCAGTACTTC
CDR3aa: CSVEWGQGGYEQYF

v_gene: TRBV3-1
abundance: many
j_gene: TRBJ2-6
d_gene: -
CDR3nt: TGTGCCAGCAGCCAAGGTCAGCCTAGGGCAAGTACCTCTGGGGCCAACGTCCTGACTTTC
CDR3aa: CASSQGQPRASTSGANVLTF

v_gene: TRBV13
abundance: many
j_gene: TRBJ2-7
d_gene: -
CDR3nt: TGTGCCAGCAGCTCTTCGGGTACCGCCGACTACGAGCAGTACTTC
CDR3aa: CASSSSGTADYEQYF

v_gene: TRBV29-1
abundance: few
j_gene: TRBJ2-3
d_gene: TRBD2
CDR3nt: TGCAGCGTTCGAGGGACTAGCGGGAGAGTCACAGATACGCAGTATTTT
CDR3aa: CSVRGTSGRVTDTQYF

v_gene: TRBV29-1
abundance: many
j_gene: TRBJ1-2
d_gene: -
CDR3nt: TGCAGCGTTCCGGCCAGGCCCTATGGCTACACCTTC
CDR3aa: CSVPARPYGYTF

v_gene: TRBV28
abundance: many
j_gene: TRBJ1-3
d_gene: -
CDR3nt: TGTGCCAGCGGGGAGACGGACACCATATATTTT
CDR3aa: CASGETDTIYF

v_gene: TRBV4-1
abundance: many
j_gene: TRBJ1-1
d_gene: -
CDR3nt: TGCGCCAGCAGCCAATCGCAACAGAACACTGAAGCTTTCTTT
CDR3aa: CASSQSQQNTEAFF

v_gene: TRBV5-6
abundance: few
j_gene: TRBJ1-5
d_gene: -
CDR3nt: TGTGCCAGCAGCTTGGCCGAGGGAAGTCCCCAGCATTTT
CDR3aa: CASSLAEGSPQHF

v_gene: TRBV24-1
abundance: many
j_gene: TRBJ1-2
d_gene: -
CDR3nt: TGTGCCACCAGTGATTCCTCGACAGGAGATGGCTACACCTTC
CDR3aa: CATSDSSTGDGYTF

v_gene: TRBV2
abundance: -
j_gene: TRBJ2-2
d_gene: TRBD2
CDR3nt: TGTGCCAGCACGAGTAGCGGGGCCGGGAACACCGGGGAGCTGTTTTTT
CDR3aa: CASTSSGAGNTGELFF

v_gene: TRBV6-5
abundance: -
j_gene: TRBJ2-7
d_gene: -
CDR3nt: TGTGCCAGCAGTCGACCCGGGCTACCAAAACAGGAGCAGTACTTC
CDR3aa: CASSRPGLPKQEQYF

v_gene: TRBV4-3
abundance: -
j_gene: TRBJ2-7
d_gene: -
CDR3nt: TGCGCCAGCAGCCAAGGCGTCCTCTCCTACGAGCAGTACTTC
CDR3aa: CASSQGVLSYEQYF

v_gene: TRBV12-3/TRBV12-4
abundance: few
j_gene: TRBJ1-4
d_gene: -
CDR3nt: TGTGCCAGCAGTCTCTACTCCGACCCGAGGAGGGAAAAACTGTTTTTT
CDR3aa: CASSLYSDPRREKLFF

v_gene: TRBV6-2/TRBV6-3
abundance: many
j_gene: TRBJ1-1
d_gene: -
CDR3nt: TGTGCCAGCAGTTACTCGGCAGGGGAGCCTGAAGCTTTCTTT
CDR3aa: CASSYSAGEPEAFF

v_gene: TRBV5-1
abundance: -
j_gene: TRBJ2-1
d_gene: -
CDR3nt: TGCGCCAGCAGCTTAGTTTCTAAGCACAATGAGCAGTTCTTC
CDR3aa: CASSLVSKHNEQFF

v_gene: TRBV20-1
abundance: -
j_gene: TRBJ1-1
d_gene: TRBD1
CDR3nt: TGCAGTGCTAGAGATCCCGGACAGGCCTTCACTGAAGCTTTCTTT
CDR3aa: CSARDPGQAFTEAFF

v_gene: TRBV12-3/TRBV12-4
abundance: many
j_gene: TRBJ1-1
d_gene: -
CDR3nt: TGTGCCAGCAAGAGTGGGAGTGCGTACACTGAAGCTTTCTTT
CDR3aa: CASKSGSAYTEAFF

v_gene: TRBV12-3/TRBV12-4
abundance: few
j_gene: TRBJ2-3
d_gene: TRBD2
CDR3nt: TGTGCCAGCAGCTCCCAACTAGCGGGGGTCACAGATACGCAGTATTTT
CDR3aa: CASSSQLAGVTDTQYF

v_gene: TRBV27
abundance: many
j_gene: TRBJ1-1
d_gene: -
CDR3nt: TGTGCCAGCAGTTTCCGCAGGTCGAACACTGAAGCTTTCTTT
CDR3aa: CASSFRRSNTEAFF